This TCR beta chain was recorded in a study of blood T cell repertoires in COVID-19. Study details: COVID-19 samples collected from the United States, Italy and Spain covered acute and convalescent phases. PBMCs, B-cell-depleted T cells, or T cells were the source of the cDNA or gDNA that made up the material.

Assay used: immunoSEQ multiplex PCR; TCRdb lists only in-frame clones, some missing. The data hold 260,000 or so clones, with around 82% observed a single time. The table lists this clone with a few counts. The V end was cut by 0 bases, the J end by 4 bases, with 8 bases between. The CDR3 sequence is 14 residues long. CDR1 is SGHDT and CDR2 is YYEEEE in the germline V gene. The specimen sequenced was peripheral blood. V is TRBV5-6 and J is TRBJ1-5, with a weak D call TRBD1 (6 bases). The clonotype comes from an older man with acute or convalescent COVID-19. CDR3 nucleotides: TGTGCCAGCAGCTTGGCAGGGGCTAATCAGCCCCAGCATTTT. Its translation: CASSLAGANQPQHF.